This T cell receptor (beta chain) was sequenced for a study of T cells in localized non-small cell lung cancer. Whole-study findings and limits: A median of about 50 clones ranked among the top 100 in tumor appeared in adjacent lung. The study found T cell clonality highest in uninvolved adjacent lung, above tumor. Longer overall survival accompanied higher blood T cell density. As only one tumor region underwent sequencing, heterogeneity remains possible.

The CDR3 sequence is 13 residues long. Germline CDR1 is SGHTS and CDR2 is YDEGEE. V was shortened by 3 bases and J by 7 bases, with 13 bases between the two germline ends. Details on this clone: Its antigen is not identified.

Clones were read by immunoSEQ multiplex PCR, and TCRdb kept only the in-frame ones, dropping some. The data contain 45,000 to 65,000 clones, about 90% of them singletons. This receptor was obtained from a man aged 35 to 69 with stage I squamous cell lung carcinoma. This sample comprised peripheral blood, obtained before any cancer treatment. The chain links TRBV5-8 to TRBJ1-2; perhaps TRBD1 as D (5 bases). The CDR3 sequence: CASSYTGRGGYTF. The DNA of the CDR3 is TGTGCCAGCAGCTATACCGGAAGGGGTGGCTACACCTTC. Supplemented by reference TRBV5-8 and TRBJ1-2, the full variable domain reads EAGVTQSPTHLIKTRGQQATLRCSPISGHTSVYWYQQALGLGLQFLLWYDEGEERNRGNFPPRFSGRQFPNYSSELNVNALELEDSALYLCASSYTGRGGYTFGSGTRLTVV.